This T cell receptor beta chain comes out of a study of identical twins (dated by TCRdb to 2016 to 2018). For the study in its entirety: To test whether fetal clonotypes persist, this study deep-sequenced TCR alpha and beta repertoires from monozygotic twins, from unrelated adults of various ages, and from cord blood. To rule out contamination, replicate twin experiments were performed at different times with different library preparation protocols.

The library was generated by 5' RACE. The run used an Illumina HiSeq 2000. A universal primer binding site was introduced by template switching, and a unique molecular identifier was present in the final cDNA, enabling accurate counting of TCR cDNA molecules. Specific primers in the conserved constant-segment region were used to synthesize first-strand cDNA for TCR alpha and beta chains. To control for contamination, each cDNA library was double barcoded with a SMART-Mk sample barcode plus Illumina barcodes. Two successive PCR steps introduced TruSeq adapter sequences along with Illumina sample barcodes. Sequencing of the TCR alpha and beta cDNA libraries was done on the Illumina HiSeq platform using custom primers. From the authors' description of their analysis: Raw reads were processed with MiGEC to extract unique molecular identifiers, and MiXCR was used to determine CDR3 positions. For each individual, recombination models were inferred using an EM algorithm with the repgenHMM and IGoR tools. The analysis of shared clonotypes was done with the tcR package in R, with sharing normalized by the product of cloneset sizes. To study raw recombination without the effects of thymic and clonal selection, out-of-frame nonproductive sequences were analyzed. TCRdb reanalyzed the raw reads on its own, using fastp at Q25 for trimming and MiXCR for clone calling, and kept in-frame beta chains. Each CDR3 protein appears once, grouped with its most common genes and DNA. The V and J calls come from TCRdb's annotation, not from the publication. For this sample the table gives 650,000 to 800,000 distinct CDR3 sequences, of which under 9% were detected only once. Around 0.95% of the sample is taken by the ten largest.

Per the germline V gene, LGHNA is the CDR1 and YSLEER is the CDR2. The V and J ends are trimmed by 2 bases and 1 base, leaving 11 bases between them. CDR3 length: 16 amino acids, cysteine to phenylalanine. This entry keeps only the CDR3 DNA: 48 bases, framed from base 1. Only healthy Caucasian donors were included. Three pairs of female monozygotic twins, all aged 18 to 29 years, were included in the twin cohort. Peripheral blood mononuclear cells were the source from which RNA for the TCR libraries was isolated. This clonotype occurred many times. Which antigen it targets is not known. No per-base quality is available; no much larger clone lies one base away. What the authors observed across the whole study: Fewer insertions were carried by abundant cord blood beta clonotypes, a similar but weaker trend appeared in young adult naive repertoires, and no such trend appeared in memory repertoires. Invariant T cells such as MAIT and iNKT could partly confound zero-insertion analyses, although diverse VJ usage argued against such confounding for most clonotypes. Excess twin sharing in beta out-of-frame sequences was weaker because fewer shared sequences lowered the signal-to-noise ratio. Because the same donors could not be followed over many years, conclusions were based on cross-sectional statistical analysis. Out-of-frame TCR alpha sharing in monozygotic twins was systematically underestimated by recombination models, whereas sharing between unrelated individuals was in agreement with the recombination models. Compared with coincidental sharing between unrelated individuals, an excess of low generation-probability sequences was observed among out-of-frame TCR alpha sequences shared between twins.

The data were also submitted as part of a second study, on yellow fever vaccine responses in identical twins. The second study, in turn, reports: The T cell response to vaccination in identical twins was reported by the authors to appear partly convergent and partly personalized. The study precisely tracked vaccine-responding T cell clones in identical twins.

The receptor chain draws on TRBV4-3 and TRBJ2-2; the best D guess is TRBD1, with 6 bases matching. Sequenced sample: PBMCs. The receptor's source is a woman aged 18-29 years in good health. The bases are TGCGCCAGCAGCCAATTGGGACAAGTGAACACCGGGGAGCTGTTTTTT. Translated, it gives CASSQLGQVNTGELFF.